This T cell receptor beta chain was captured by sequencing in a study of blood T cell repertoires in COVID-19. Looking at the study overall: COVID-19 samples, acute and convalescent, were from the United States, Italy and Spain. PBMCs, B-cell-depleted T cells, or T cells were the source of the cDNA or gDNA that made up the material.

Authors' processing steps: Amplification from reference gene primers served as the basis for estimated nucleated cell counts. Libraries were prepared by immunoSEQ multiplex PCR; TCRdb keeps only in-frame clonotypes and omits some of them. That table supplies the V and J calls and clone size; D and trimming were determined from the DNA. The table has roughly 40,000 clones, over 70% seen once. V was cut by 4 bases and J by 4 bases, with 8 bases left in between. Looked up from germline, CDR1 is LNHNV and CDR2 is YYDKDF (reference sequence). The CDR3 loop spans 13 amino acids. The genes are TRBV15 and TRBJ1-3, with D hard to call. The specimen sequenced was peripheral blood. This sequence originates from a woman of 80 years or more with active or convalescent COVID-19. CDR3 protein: CATSTEGGNTIYF. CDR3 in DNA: TGTGCCACCAGCACGGAGGGCGGAAACACCATATATTTT.